Listed below are T cell receptor beta chains from one sample, sequenced in a study of OX40 agonist ivuxolimab in advanced cancers. Clones were read by immunoSEQ multiplex PCR, and TCRdb kept only the in-frame ones, dropping some. The profile shows 50,000 or so clones, about 80% of them singletons. The sample in question was CD4+ or CD8+ T cells sorted from blood, obtained in a trial of the OX40 agonist ivuxolimab. The receptors originated from an adult with an advanced solid tumor such as melanoma, head and neck, liver or kidney cancer. Each CDR3 is given with its conserved first and last residue. A D gene is named only where the DNA matches it firmly. Only some rows state a clone size, as once, few, many or a class for expanded clones.

abundance: few; v_gene: TRBV28; d_gene: NA; j_gene: TRBJ2-5; CDR3aa: CASSRSGLQRYQETQYF; CDR3nt: TGTGCCAGCAGCCGCTCAGGGCTACAACGCTATCAAGAGACCCAGTACTTC
abundance: NA; v_gene: TRBV29-1; d_gene: NA; j_gene: TRBJ2-7; CDR3aa: CSVRQSSYEQYF; CDR3nt: TGCAGCGTCCGACAGAGCTCCTACGAGCAGTACTTC
abundance: few; v_gene: TRBV18; d_gene: TRBD1; j_gene: TRBJ1-1; CDR3aa: CASSPRDRSATEAFF; CDR3nt: TGTGCCAGCTCACCTCGGGACAGATCTGCCACTGAAGCTTTCTTT
abundance: NA; v_gene: TRBV10-2; d_gene: NA; j_gene: TRBJ2-7; CDR3aa: CASKESRYEQYF; CDR3nt: TGCGCCAGCAAGGAGAGTCGCTACGAGCAGTACTTC
abundance: NA; v_gene: TRBV2; d_gene: TRBD2; j_gene: TRBJ2-1; CDR3aa: CASCRLAGGRDEQFF; CDR3nt: TGTGCCAGCTGTAGACTAGCGGGAGGTAGGGATGAGCAGTTCTTC
abundance: NA; v_gene: TRBV19; d_gene: NA; j_gene: TRBJ2-1; CDR3aa: CASSIAWDLRVASYNEQFF; CDR3nt: TGTGCCAGTAGTATAGCATGGGACCTTCGGGTAGCCTCCTACAATGAGCAGTTCTTC
abundance: NA; v_gene: TRBV19; d_gene: NA; j_gene: TRBJ2-7; CDR3aa: CASSIKHRGEQYF; CDR3nt: TGTGCCAGCAGTATTAAACACCGCGGAGAGCAGTACTTC
abundance: once; v_gene: TRBV28; d_gene: NA; j_gene: TRBJ1-4; CDR3aa: CASTPRGAREKLFF; CDR3nt: TGTGCCAGTACCCCTCGGGGGGCGAGAGAAAAACTGTTTTTT
abundance: NA; v_gene: TRBV5-5; d_gene: TRBD1; j_gene: TRBJ1-5; CDR3aa: CASSLSRQGTQPQHF; CDR3nt: TGTGCCAGCAGCTTGTCCCGACAGGGGACTCAGCCCCAGCATTTT
abundance: NA; v_gene: TRBV5-1; d_gene: NA; j_gene: TRBJ2-7; CDR3aa: CASSLADGGGGRYEQYF; CDR3nt: TGCGCCAGCAGCTTGGCCGACGGGGGAGGGGGTCGCTACGAGCAGTACTTC
abundance: once; v_gene: TRBV5-1; d_gene: NA; j_gene: TRBJ2-7; CDR3aa: CASSLVPGPYEQYF; CDR3nt: TGCGCCAGCAGCTTGGTTCCGGGGCCCTACGAGCAGTACTTC
abundance: NA; v_gene: TRBV6-4; d_gene: NA; j_gene: TRBJ1-4; CDR3aa: CASSANEQNEKLFF; CDR3nt: TGTGCCAGCAGTGCCAATGAGCAGAATGAAAAACTGTTTTTT
abundance: NA; v_gene: TRBV7-3; d_gene: TRBD1; j_gene: TRBJ1-6; CDR3aa: CASATSGTANSPLHF; CDR3nt: TGTGCCAGCGCAACTTCCGGGACAGCAAATTCACCCCTCCACTTT
abundance: NA; v_gene: TRBV29-1; d_gene: NA; j_gene: TRBJ2-5; CDR3aa: CSVAPFLQETQYF; CDR3nt: TGCAGCGTTGCGCCTTTCCTCCAAGAGACCCAGTACTTC
abundance: medium-sized; v_gene: TRBV7-8; d_gene: TRBD1; j_gene: TRBJ1-2; CDR3aa: CASSLGLDRGPGYTF; CDR3nt: TGTGCCAGCAGCCTCGGACTCGACAGGGGGCCTGGCTACACCTTC
abundance: NA; v_gene: TRBV9; d_gene: TRBD2; j_gene: TRBJ2-7; CDR3aa: CASSASGLAGFSYEQYF; CDR3nt: TGTGCCAGCAGCGCAAGTGGACTAGCGGGGTTTTCCTACGAGCAGTACTTC
abundance: NA; v_gene: TRBV11-2; d_gene: NA; j_gene: TRBJ1-1; CDR3aa: CASSFYHSEAFF; CDR3nt: TGTGCCAGCAGCTTCTACCATTCTGAAGCTTTCTTT
abundance: NA; v_gene: TRBV29-1; d_gene: NA; j_gene: TRBJ2-3; CDR3aa: CSVDSGETTDTQYF; CDR3nt: TGCAGCGTTGACTCGGGAGAGACGACAGATACGCAGTATTTT
abundance: NA; v_gene: TRBV11-2; d_gene: NA; j_gene: TRBJ2-1; CDR3aa: CASRNLRGRTNNEQFF; CDR3nt: TGTGCCAGCAGGAACCTCCGAGGGCGGACAAACAATGAGCAGTTCTTC
abundance: once; v_gene: TRBV28; d_gene: TRBD1; j_gene: TRBJ2-4; CDR3aa: CASRGDRVIQYF; CDR3nt: TGTGCCAGCAGGGGGGACAGGGTAATTCAGTACTTC
abundance: NA; v_gene: TRBV7-2; d_gene: NA; j_gene: TRBJ2-1; CDR3aa: CASSLAALAVQFF; CDR3nt: TGTGCCAGCAGCTTAGCGGCGTTAGCGGTTCAGTTCTTC
abundance: NA; v_gene: TRBV5-1; d_gene: NA; j_gene: TRBJ1-1; CDR3aa: CASSELLNTEAFF; CDR3nt: TGCGCCAGCAGCGAACTGTTGAACACTGAAGCTTTCTTT
abundance: once; v_gene: TRBV18; d_gene: TRBD2; j_gene: TRBJ2-1; CDR3aa: CASSPRGLAGGIEQFF; CDR3nt: TGTGCCAGCTCACCCCGGGGACTAGCGGGAGGAATTGAGCAGTTCTTC
abundance: few; v_gene: TRBV5-1; d_gene: TRBD2; j_gene: TRBJ2-7; CDR3aa: CASSLVVPGLAGPYEQYF; CDR3nt: TGCGCCAGCAGCTTGGTTGTCCCGGGACTAGCGGGGCCCTACGAGCAGTACTTC
abundance: few; v_gene: TRBV6-5; d_gene: TRBD1; j_gene: TRBJ1-4; CDR3aa: CASRSTGGDEKLFF; CDR3nt: TGTGCCAGCAGATCGACAGGGGGGGATGAAAAACTGTTTTTT
abundance: NA; v_gene: TRBV6-5; d_gene: NA; j_gene: TRBJ1-1; CDR3aa: CASSYPGGEAFF; CDR3nt: TGTGCCAGCAGTTACCCGGGGGGTGAAGCTTTCTTT
abundance: NA; v_gene: TRBV29-1; d_gene: TRBD2; j_gene: TRBJ2-5; CDR3aa: CSVAPLAGETQYF; CDR3nt: TGCAGCGTCGCCCCACTAGCGGGAGAGACCCAGTACTTC
abundance: NA; v_gene: TRBV9; d_gene: NA; j_gene: TRBJ1-4; CDR3aa: CASSVGPVGQGEKLFF; CDR3nt: TGTGCCAGCAGCGTAGGTCCAGTAGGGCAAGGGGAAAAACTGTTTTTT
abundance: NA; v_gene: TRBV18; d_gene: TRBD1; j_gene: TRBJ2-4; CDR3aa: CASSPRGQPKNIQYF; CDR3nt: TGTGCCAGCTCACCAAGGGGGCAGCCCAAAAACATTCAGTACTTC
abundance: few; v_gene: TRBV7-3; d_gene: TRBD1; j_gene: TRBJ1-2; CDR3aa: CASSPGQGYGYTF; CDR3nt: TGTGCCAGCAGCCCCGGACAGGGGTATGGCTACACCTTC
abundance: NA; v_gene: TRBV28; d_gene: TRBD1; j_gene: TRBJ2-3; CDR3aa: CASIQPAQGTDTQYF; CDR3nt: TGTGCCAGCATTCAACCGGCACAGGGGACAGATACGCAGTATTTT
abundance: NA; v_gene: TRBV6-4; d_gene: TRBD1; j_gene: TRBJ2-2; CDR3aa: CASSDGGQGQANTGELFF; CDR3nt: TGTGCCAGCAGTGACGGGGGACAGGGCCAAGCGAACACCGGGGAGCTGTTTTTT